The 25 T cell receptor beta chains below all came from one sample that was sequenced in a study of cytomegalovirus exposure and HLA in healthy donors. Generated by immunoSEQ multiplex PCR, the TCRdb table keeps only in-frame clones and is missing some. In the table there are about 330,000 clones, around 86% of which are singletons. Sequencing used PBMCs. Source of these receptors: a woman younger than 30 in good health and CMV-seronegative.

V is TRBV5-4 and J is TRBJ2-3, with 12 nucleotides matching TRBD2. This CDR3 has 16 amino acids. In germline, CDR1 is SGHNT, CDR2 YYREEE (reference sequence). V lost 4 bases to trimming and J lost 5 bases; unmatched junction nucleotides: 8. CDR3 DNA sequence: TGTGCCAGCAGCCCGACTAGCGGGGGAGAGGGAGATACGCAGTATTTT. This codes for CASSPTSGGEGDTQYF.

The chain carries TRBV5-1 and TRBJ1-1, with D unclear. The length of the CDR3 is 13 residues. The V gene's germline CDR1 is SGHRS and CDR2 YFSETQ. The ends were cut back, 0 bases at V and 4 bases at J, with 7 bases in the middle. The CDR3 region has the DNA TGCGCCAGCAGCTTGGGAGGGCGCACTGAAGCTTTCTTT. This translates into CASSLGGRTEAFF.

This chain uses TRBV7-9 with TRBJ1-2, with D perhaps TRBD1 (6 bases). CDR1 and CDR2 (germline): SEHNR, FQNEAQ (reference sequence). The V end lost 8 bases, the J end lost 2 bases, and 9 bases lay between the germline ends. CDR3 size: 12 residues. This chain's CDR3 is CASSGENYGYTF. The CDR3 DNA reads TGTGCCAGCTCAGGGGAGAACTATGGCTACACCTTC.

The chain combines TRBV28 with TRBJ2-7; possibly TRBD2 for D (5 bases). This CDR3 is 16 amino acids long. V was shortened by 4 bases and J by 1 base, with 17 bases between the two germline ends. CDR1 and CDR2 from the germline V gene are MDHEN and SYDVKM. This CDR3 reads CASSSFLGEGSYEQYF. The CDR3 DNA sequence: TGTGCCAGCAGTTCCTTTCTGGGTGAGGGTTCCTACGAGCAGTACTTC.

The chain has TRBV5-1 and TRBJ2-7; no clear D. The CDR3 runs 14 residues. Germline assignment: CDR1 SGHRS and CDR2 YFSETQ. V was pared by 0 bases and J by 3 bases, with 10 bases between. CDR3 DNA: TGCGCCAGCAGCTTGGCCCGAGAAGACTACGAGCAGTACTTC. Protein: CASSLAREDYEQYF. Supplemented by reference TRBV5-1 and TRBJ2-7, the full variable domain reads KAGVTQTPRYLIKTRGQQVTLSCSPISGHRSVSWYQQTPGQGLQFLFEYFSETQRNKGNFPGRFSGRQFSNSRSEMNVSTLELGDSALYLCASSLAREDYEQYFGPGTRLTVT.

The V and J genes are TRBV7-9 and TRBJ1-4; TRBD1 matches at 8 bases. V shed 0 bases and J 2 bases; nucleotides not matched to a gene: 8. CDR3 length: 18 amino acids. The germline V gene encodes CDR1 SEHNR and CDR2 FQNEAQ (reference sequence). The CDR3 DNA follows: TGTGCCAGCAGCTTAGCGGTCCCCCGGGACAGGACTAATGAAAAACTGTTTTTT. This encodes CASSLAVPRDRTNEKLFF. The full variable domain, rest sourced from reference TRBV7-9 and TRBJ1-4, is DTGVSQNPRHKITKRGQNVTFRCDPISEHNRLYWYRQTLGQGPEFLTYFQNEAQLEKSRLLSDRFSAERPKGSFSTLEIQRTEQGDSAMYLCASSLAVPRDRTNEKLFFGSGTQLSVL.

J is TRBJ2-1 and V is TRBV12-5, with D maybe TRBD2 (6 bases). The CDR3 consists of 12 residues. The V end lost 5 bases, the J end lost 7 bases, and 9 bases lay between the germline ends. The germline gives CDR1 LGHNT, CDR2 FRNRAP. Here the CDR3 DNA reads TGTGCTAGTGGTGTCCGGGAGAATGAGCAGTTCTTC. As protein: CASGVRENEQFF.

The rearrangement links TRBV6-5 to TRBJ2-1, with 9 positions matching TRBD2. The CDR3 has 14 amino acids. In germline, CDR1 is MNHEY, CDR2 SVGAGI. The J segment lost 9 bases and the V segment lost 5 bases, leaving 8 bases of the junction unmatched. The DNA of the CDR3 is TGTGCCAGCAGTCCGGGACTAGCAGTCGGTGAGCAGTTCTTC. It encodes CASSPGLAVGEQFF.

V usage is TRBV27 and J usage is TRBJ2-7; D is perhaps TRBD2 (6 bases). The V end was cut by 3 bases, the J end by 3 bases, with 9 bases between. Germline V gene lookup returns CDR1 MNHEY and CDR2 SMNVEV (reference sequence). This CDR3 spans 13 amino acids. CDR3 amino acids: CASSFSSDYEQYF. CDR3 DNA: TGTGCCAGCAGTTTTTCTAGCGACTACGAGCAGTACTTC.

The V call is TRBV7-2, the J call TRBJ1-2; 10 nucleotides align to TRBD1. Germline CDR1 SGHTA, CDR2 FQGNSA. After removal of 10 bases from V and 5 bases from J, the junction contained 10 bases not matched to a gene. CDR3 length equals 14 residues. CDR3: CAIASGTGVYGYTF. DNA of the CDR3: TGTGCCATTGCCTCCGGGACAGGGGTTTATGGCTACACCTTC. The complete variable domain, with remaining parts taken from reference TRBV7-2 and TRBJ1-2, reads GAGVSQSPSNKVTEKGKDVELRCDPISGHTALYWYRQSLGQGLEFLIYFQGNSAPDKSGLPSDRFSAERTGGSVSTLTIQRTQQEDSAVYLCAIASGTGVYGYTFGSGTRLTVV.

A word on this clone: Distinct nucleotide sequences in the sample also encode this CDR3. The chain uses TRBV2 and TRBJ2-7; D possibly corresponds to TRBD2 (6 bases). The germline V gene encodes CDR1 SNHLY and CDR2 FYNNEI. V shed 1 base and J shed 2 bases, with 12 bases lying between them. CDR3 length equals 15 residues. As DNA, the CDR3 is TGTGCCAGCAGTGAAGGCGGGACCGGCGCCTACGAGCAGTACTTC. It encodes CASSEGGTGAYEQYF. The whole variable domain, filled in from reference TRBV2 and TRBJ2-7, reads EPEVTQTPSHQVTQMGQEVILRCVPISNHLYFYWYRQILGQKVEFLVSFYNNEISEKSEIFDDQFSVERPDGSNFTLKIRSTKLEDSAMYFCASSEGGTGAYEQYFGPGTRLTVT.

V usage is TRBV7-2 and J usage is TRBJ2-7; maybe TRBD2 (6 bases). Germline V gene data show CDR1 as SGHTA and CDR2 as FQGNSA. V was trimmed by 7 bases and J by 2 bases, leaving 18 bases between them. This CDR3 has 15 amino acids. CDR3 loop: CASTDPGGIPYEQYF. CDR3 nucleotides: TGTGCCAGCACCGATCCGGGCGGGATCCCCTACGAGCAGTACTTC.

The V and J genes are TRBV7-2 and TRBJ2-7; TRBD2 aligns across 10 bases. V lost 6 bases and J lost 3; bases outside the gene matches: 8. The CDR3 contains 15 residues. CDR1 and CDR2 (germline): SGHTA, FQGNSA. Here the CDR3 reads CASSLIAGGIYEQYF. The CDR3 nucleotides are TGTGCCAGCAGTTTAATAGCGGGAGGAATCTACGAGCAGTACTTC.

The rearrangement uses TRBV28 and TRBJ1-5, with 10 bases lining up with TRBD1. The V segment lost 3 bases and the J segment 5 bases; nucleotides outside the gene matches: 1. This CDR3 is 14 amino acids long. Per germline, CDR1 MDHEN and CDR2 SYDVKM. CDR3 loop: CASSLGTGDQPQHF. CDR3 coding DNA: TGTGCCAGCAGTTTGGGGACAGGGGATCAGCCCCAGCATTTT.

The chain carries TRBV10-3 and TRBJ1-1; D gene uncertain. This CDR3 contains 13 residues. Germline CDR1 reads ENHRY; CDR2 reads SYGVKD. The V end was cut by 2 bases, the J end by 3 bases, with 7 bases between. CDR3 DNA: TGTGCCATCAGTGAGCGGGTGGACACTGAAGCTTTCTTT. Translated, it gives CAISERVDTEAFF.

V and J are TRBV6-5 and TRBJ2-5, with a possible D match to TRBD2 (6 bases). Per germline, CDR1 MNHEY and CDR2 SVGAGI. The CDR3 has 10 residues. This CDR3 reads CAAGLGLRYF. In DNA, the CDR3 is TGTGCGGCGGGGTTGGGATTGCGGTACTTC.

J is TRBJ2-7 and V is TRBV6-5, with a weak D call TRBD1 (6 bases). CDR3 length: 13 residues. Deletions cut 6 bases from V and 2 bases from J, with 11 bases between. Germline-derived CDR1 and CDR2 are MNHEY and SVGAGI. CDR3 coding DNA: TGTGCCAGCAGCAAGGGGGACACCTACGAGCAGTACTTC. Translation gives CASSKGDTYEQYF.

In DNA form, the CDR3 reads TGTGCCAGCAGCGCTACTAGCGATACCTTCTACGAGCAGTACTTC. It specifies CASSATSDTFYEQYF. V and J are TRBV9 and TRBJ2-7, with 7 bases matching TRBD2. Germline CDR1 SGDLS, CDR2 YYNGEE. The CDR3 totals 15 residues. V shed 3 bases, J shed 3 bases, and the junction held 9 bases outside the gene matches. Based on the CDR3 plus reference TRBV9 and TRBJ2-7, the full variable domain is DSGVTQTPKHLITATGQRVTLRCSPRSGDLSVYWYQQSLDQGLQFLIQYYNGEERAKGNILERFSAQQFPDLHSELNLSSLELGDSALYFCASSATSDTFYEQYFGPGTRLTVT.

This chain joins TRBV29-1 and TRBJ2-3, with 7 bases lining up with TRBD1. The J segment lost 4 bases and the V segment lost 5 bases, leaving 6 bases of the junction unmatched. The CDR3 is 13 amino acids. The V gene's germline CDR1 is SQVTM and CDR2 ANQGSEA. CDR3 in amino acids: CSVRTGAPDTQYF. In DNA form, the CDR3 reads TGCAGCGTTAGAACAGGGGCCCCAGATACGCAGTATTTT.

The V call is TRBV29-1, the J call TRBJ1-2, with 8 bases matching TRBD1. J was trimmed by 7 bases and V by 0 bases; bases with no gene match: 13. Germline CDR1 reads SQVTM; CDR2 reads ANQGSEA. The CDR3 contains 16 residues. CDR3 DNA sequence: TGCAGCGTTGAAGAGTGGGGACAGGTTACTCGGCGTGGCTACACCTTC. Translating it yields CSVEEWGQVTRRGYTF.

This clone was picked up a small number of times. The genes are TRBV19 and TRBJ1-2; no clear D gene. V shed 3 bases and J shed 3 bases, with 17 bases lying between them. The germline V gene has CDR1 LNHDA and CDR2 SQIVND (reference sequence). This CDR3 spans 16 amino acids. The CDR3 here is CASSIRMRSGDYGYTF. The CDR3 DNA follows: TGTGCCAGTAGTATTCGGATGCGTTCGGGTGACTATGGCTACACCTTC.

The chain combines TRBV7-3 with TRBJ2-1, with D possibly matching TRBD1 (6 bases). Per germline, CDR1 SGHTA and CDR2 FQGTGA. The CDR3 runs 14 residues. The germline V and J ends were trimmed by 2 bases and 5 bases, with 10 bases remaining between them. The CDR3 DNA reads as TGTGCCAGCAGCTTATCCGGGACACACAATGAGCAGTTCTTC. Residues: CASSLSGTHNEQFF.

V and J are TRBV19 and TRBJ1-5; TRBD1 matches at 8 bases. Germline lookup yields CDR1 LNHDA and CDR2 SQIVND (reference sequence). With 7 bases clipped from V and 5 bases from J, the junction kept 4 bases outside the gene matches. The CDR3 is made up of 13 amino acids. The CDR3 DNA reads as TGTGCCAGTAAGGACAGGGAAGATCAGCCCCAGCATTTT. Protein: CASKDREDQPQHF.

This clone was detected only a few times. The chain links TRBV9 to TRBJ1-1; D perhaps matches TRBD1 (5 bases). CDR1 is SGDLS and CDR2 is YYNGEE in the germline V gene. The V end lost 0 bases, the J end lost 1 base, and 7 bases lay between the germline ends. The CDR3 consists of 14 residues. The chain's CDR3 is CASSVAGKNTEAFF. In nucleotides, the CDR3 is TGTGCCAGCAGCGTAGCAGGGAAGAACACTGAAGCTTTCTTT.

This clone has just a few counts. This chain links TRBV27 with TRBJ2-7, with 7 positions matching TRBD1. Trimming cost V 3 bases and J 7 bases; bases outside gene matches: 9. The germline V gene encodes CDR1 MNHEY and CDR2 SMNVEV (reference sequence). The CDR3 extends over 14 amino acids. The CDR3 spells CASSLAGGLGEQYF. The CDR3 nucleotides are TGTGCCAGCAGTTTGGCAGGGGGATTGGGGGAGCAGTACTTC.